One and the same sample provided the 12 T cell receptor beta chains below, sequenced in a study of CD8+ T cells in alopecia areata. Stated treatment: oral pan-JAK inhibitor, 5-10 mg twice daily. RNA was isolated and reverse transcribed to cDNA, the sequencing template. Measured with immunoSEQ multiplex PCR; TCRdb has only the in-frame clones, and not every one. The sample carries about 190,000 clones, around 56% recorded once. The sample consisted of CD4+ T cells sorted from blood, taken at week 4, from a patient treated with tofacitinib. These receptor sequences come from a human donor with alopecia areata.

The chain couples TRBV7-2 to TRBJ2-3; D tentatively reads TRBD1 or TRBD2 (5 bases each). The CDR3 contains 15 residues. Germline assignment: CDR1 SGHTA and CDR2 FQGNSA. V lost 7 bases to trimming and J lost 2 bases, with 16 bases between them. The DNA for the CDR3 is TGTGCCAGCACCCCGGGGCTAGCTCCCACAGATACGCAGTATTTT. Encoded protein: CASTPGLAPTDTQYF.

V usage is TRBV5-1 and J usage is TRBJ2-7; D may be TRBD2 (5 bases). V lost 4 bases to trimming and J lost 6 bases, with 8 bases between them. Germline V gene data show CDR1 as SGHRS and CDR2 as YFSETQ. The CDR3 totals 11 residues. The CDR3 spells CASSGSSEQYF. The CDR3, as DNA: TGCGCCAGCAGCGGGAGTTCCGAGCAGTACTTC. The full variable domain, completed using reference TRBV5-1 and TRBJ2-7, is KAGVTQTPRYLIKTRGQQVTLSCSPISGHRSVSWYQQTPGQGLQFLFEYFSETQRNKGNFPGRFSGRQFSNSRSEMNVSTLELGDSALYLCASSGSSEQYFGPGTRLTVT.

The J gene is TRBJ1-2, the V gene TRBV29-1; a possible D gene is TRBD1 (6 bases). CDR3 size: 15 residues. V was cut by 6 bases and J by 4 bases, with 21 bases left in between. Germline CDR1 is SQVTM and CDR2 is ANQGSEA. CDR3 nucleotide sequence: TGCAGCGTGACCGGACCTCAGGGGAAGACCTATGGCTACACCTTC. Its protein is CSVTGPQGKTYGYTF.

The chain is built from TRBV29-1 and TRBJ2-7; TRBD1 agrees at 10 bases. The CDR3 is 16 residues long. V gave up 8 bases and J gave up 2 bases; unmatched junction bases: 15. The germline gives CDR1 SQVTM, CDR2 ANQGSEA. Here the CDR3 DNA reads TGCAGCACGCAAATCAGGGTGGGACAGGGGACCTACGAGCAGTACTTC. It translates to CSTQIRVGQGTYEQYF.

Many counts were recorded for this clone. This chain connects TRBV29-1 to TRBJ2-3; D is possibly TRBD2 (5 bases). The V gene lost 2 bases and the J gene lost 4 bases, with 13 bases spanning the gap. This CDR3 is 14 amino acids long. Germline V gene sequence: CDR1 SQVTM, CDR2 ANQGSEA. CDR3 sequence: CSVEKALAADTQYF. The CDR3 DNA is TGCAGCGTTGAAAAGGCCCTAGCAGCAGATACGCAGTATTTT.

The rearrangement uses TRBV30 and TRBJ2-3; TRBD2 might be the D (5 bases). This CDR3 spans 15 amino acids. V lost 3 bases and J 4 bases, leaving 17 bases between the germline ends. Germline loops: CDR1 GTSNPN, CDR2 SVGIG (reference sequence). For the CDR3, the DNA is TGTGCCTGGAGGCGGGCCCTGATAGTCGCAGATACGCAGTATTTT. Its protein is CAWRRALIVADTQYF.

The chain couples TRBV9 to TRBJ2-2, with a possible D match to TRBD1 (6 bases). The germline V gene has CDR1 SGDLS and CDR2 YYNGEE. The V end lost 0 bases, the J end lost 0 bases, and 9 bases lay between the germline ends. CDR3 length: 16 residues. DNA for the CDR3: TGTGCCAGCAGCGTAGGGCAGGGGCCGAACACCGGGGAGCTGTTTTTT. Protein sequence: CASSVGQGPNTGELFF.

The V call is TRBV5-4, the J call TRBJ2-5; TRBD2 matches at 7 bases. This CDR3 is built from 15 residues. CDR1 is SGHNT, CDR2 YYREEE, per germline (reference sequence). The ends lost 6 bases at V and 5 bases at J; junction bases unmatched: 13. The CDR3 bases are TGTGCCAGCAACACCCATACGGGGGGTCCGGAGACCCAGTACTTC. Its translation is CASNTHTGGPETQYF.

The chain recombines TRBV7-2 with TRBJ2-5; a weak D match, TRBD2 (6 bases). Germline V gives CDR1 SGHTA, CDR2 FQGNSA. The CDR3 runs to 15 residues. The germline V and J ends were trimmed by 4 bases and 5 bases, with 17 bases remaining between them. CDR3 region: CASSSSPGDWETQYF. For the CDR3, the DNA is TGTGCCAGCAGCTCCTCTCCCGGGGACTGGGAGACCCAGTACTTC. Together with reference TRBV7-2 and TRBJ2-5, the CDR3 gives the full variable domain: GAGVSQSPSNKVTEKGKDVELRCDPISGHTALYWYRQSLGQGLEFLIYFQGNSAPDKSGLPSDRFSAERTGGSVSTLTIQRTQQEDSAVYLCASSSSPGDWETQYFGPGTRLLVL.

This clone is a singleton in its sample. The chain recombines TRBV30 with TRBJ2-1; 12 bases are shared with TRBD2. Looked up from germline, CDR1 is GTSNPN and CDR2 is SVGIG (reference sequence). The CDR3 consists of 15 residues. The ends lost 4 bases at V and 4 bases at J; junction bases unmatched: 5. As DNA, the CDR3 is TGTGCCTGGACCGTAGGACTAGCGGGGTACAATGAGCAGTTCTTC. It is translated as CAWTVGLAGYNEQFF.

The genes are TRBV30 and TRBJ1-1; D uncertain. V shed 3 bases and J shed 8 bases, with 13 bases lying between them. The CDR3 is 12 amino acids. Germline V gives CDR1 GTSNPN, CDR2 SVGIG (reference sequence). The CDR3 DNA is TGTGCCTGGAGCCCCACCCTTAGCGAAGCTTTCTTT. Its protein is CAWSPTLSEAFF.

The V and J genes are TRBV4-1 and TRBJ2-3; the match to TRBD2 covers 8 bases. J was trimmed by 2 bases and V by 4 bases; bases with no gene match: 5. CDR1 is MGHRA, CDR2 YSYEKL, per germline. This CDR3 spans 15 amino acids. CDR3 bases: TGCGCCAGCAGCCCCCGGACTAGCTTCACAGATACGCAGTATTTT. Translating gives CASSPRTSFTDTQYF.